Presented here are 14 T cell receptor beta chains from one specimen sequenced in a study of blood T cells in healthy people across ages. The second PCR ran roughly 7 to 11 cycles with a sample-barcoded 5' primer and J-beta primers. TCRdb re-called the 5' RACE reads with MiXCR, one entry per CDR3 protein. The sample holds 550,000 to 800,000 distinct CDR3 sequences; around a fifth are singletons and the top ten take 3% to 4.5%. The source material was blood. The receptors here all came from an older man in good health.

A word on this clonotype: The junction differs from germline at one of its ends, possibly a read error. The V gene is TRBV28, the J gene TRBJ1-6; 10 nucleotides line up with TRBD1. CDR1 is MDHEN, CDR2 SYDVKM, per germline. This CDR3 is built from 15 residues. In nucleotides, the CDR3 is TGTGTCAGCAGGGGACAGGGGATTTATAATTCACCCCTCCACTTT. As protein: CVSRGQGIYNSPLHF.

This clonotype was seen only a few times. The chain joins TRBV9 to TRBJ2-2, with D perhaps matching TRBD2 (7 bases). The V and J ends lost 2 bases and 0 bases respectively, with 11 bases between them. Looked up from germline, CDR1 is SGDLS and CDR2 is YYNGEE. The CDR3 spans 16 residues. CDR3 region: CASSVQGGANTGELFF. CDR3 nucleotides: TGTGCCAGCAGCGTTCAAGGGGGGGCGAACACCGGGGAGCTGTTTTTT.

The rearrangement joins TRBV7-8 to TRBJ1-2, with TRBD1 matching 7 bases. V trimming: 1 base; J trimming: 6 bases; junction bases outside the gene matches: 29. Germline CDR1 reads SGHVS; CDR2 reads FQNEAQ. This CDR3 is 22 amino acids long. Here the CDR3 DNA reads TGTGCCAGCAGCTTAGTTGAGGGGGCGATGGTCAGGTCATACCATCGAAGGGATGGCTACACCTTC. Translating gives CASSLVEGAMVRSYHRRDGYTF.

V is TRBV7-2 and J is TRBJ2-3; 7 bases are a match to TRBD1. Looked up from germline, CDR1 is SGHTA and CDR2 is FQGNSA. Trimming cost V 5 bases and J 1 base; bases outside gene matches: 15. The CDR3 runs to 18 residues. For the CDR3, the DNA is TGTGCCAGCAGCGGACGCCGACAGGGCCCAGGCGGCACAGATACGCAGTATTTT. Translation gives CASSGRRQGPGGTDTQYF.

There are a few counts of this clonotype. The rearrangement uses TRBV18 and TRBJ2-3; 7 positions match TRBD2. J was trimmed by 12 bases and V by 1 base; bases with no gene match: 7. CDR3 length: 13 amino acids. Germline V gene sequence: CDR1 KGHSH, CDR2 LQKENI. The CDR3 here is CASSPLAGQNQYF. In nucleotides, the CDR3 is TGTGCCAGCTCACCACTAGCGGGTCAAAACCAGTATTTT. The entire variable domain, with the rest obtained from reference TRBV18 and TRBJ2-3, is as follows: NAGVMQNPRHLVRRRGQEARLRCSPMKGHSHVYWYRQLPEEGLKFMVYLQKENIIDESGMPKERFSAEFPKEGPSILRIQQVVRGDSAAYFCASSPLAGQNQYFGPGTRLTVL.

The chain is built from TRBV4-1 and TRBJ2-1; TRBD1 matches 9 bases. The CDR3 has 15 amino acids. Germline CDR1 reads MGHRA; CDR2 reads YSYEKL. J lost 4 bases, V lost 3 bases, and 4 bases had no gene match. The CDR3 sequence: CASSHPGQGYNEQFF. The CDR3 DNA reads TGCGCCAGCAGCCACCCGGGACAGGGTTACAATGAGCAGTTCTTC.

This clonotype was seen ten or more times. The CDR3 sequence is CASRQGLGPYEQYF. CDR3 nucleotide sequence: TGTGCCAGTCGACAGGGATTAGGACCCTACGAGCAGTACTTC. V gene TRBV27 combines with J gene TRBJ2-7; 7 positions match TRBD1. Looked up from germline, CDR1 is MNHEY and CDR2 is SMNVEV (reference sequence). The CDR3 contains 14 residues. V trimming: 9 bases; J trimming: 2 bases; junction bases outside the gene matches: 10.

The rearrangement links TRBV12-3 or TRBV12-4 to TRBJ1-2; TRBD1 agrees at 9 bases. V lost 4 bases to trimming and J lost 8 bases; unmatched junction nucleotides: 14. The length of the CDR3 is 16 residues. In nucleotides, the CDR3 is TGTGCCAGCAGTTCCAGGGGTCCCGGGACAGGGAACGGCTACACCTTC. Translating gives CASSSRGPGTGNGYTF.

The table lists this clonotype with a few counts. No conserved phenylalanine or tryptophan is present at the end of the CDR3, so a read error is the likely explanation. This chain connects TRBV5-1 to TRBJ1-1; 8 nucleotides agree with TRBD1. This CDR3 has 13 residues. Germline CDR1 and CDR2: SGHRS and YFSETQ. Germline trimming cut 1 base from V and 6 bases from J; bases unmatched to any gene: 2. DNA of the CDR3: TGCGCCAGCAGCTTGCAGGGGGCCGCTGAAGCTTTCCTT. Amino acid sequence: CASSLQGAAEAFL.

There are a few counts of this clonotype. The rearrangement links TRBV2 to TRBJ2-5; D remains unclear. The DNA end favors TRBJ2-1, so the J call may be wrong. Germline V gene sequence: CDR1 SNHLY, CDR2 FYNNEI. The CDR3 is 13 amino acids. The CDR3 protein is CASSGVGTSEQFF. In nucleotides, the CDR3 is TGTGCCAGCAGTGGCGTGGGAACGTCTGAGCAGTTCTTC.

The V gene is TRBV25-1, the J gene TRBJ2-1; D is ambiguous. This CDR3 has 15 residues. From germline, CDR1 is MGHDK and CDR2 SYGVNS. V shed 1 base and J shed 6 bases, with 13 bases lying between them. CDR3 bases: TGTGCCAGCAGTGAATTCGGCCTACCCGGCAATGAGCAGTTCTTC. Protein sequence: CASSEFGLPGNEQFF.

The chain couples TRBV6-2 or TRBV6-3 to TRBJ2-3; D is ambiguous. Trimming removed 2 bases from V and 0 bases from J, with 9 bases in between. The CDR3 totals 15 residues. Germline V gene data show CDR1 as MNHEY and CDR2 as SVGEGT. This CDR3 reads CASSYLQASTDTQYF. CDR3 in DNA: TGTGCCAGCAGTTACCTCCAGGCTAGCACAGATACGCAGTATTTT.

The chain has TRBV29-1 and TRBJ2-7; perhaps TRBD1 as D (6 bases). Deletions cut 5 bases from V and 6 bases from J, with 11 bases between. The germline V gene encodes CDR1 SQVTM and CDR2 ANQGSEA. This CDR3 is built from 11 residues. The CDR3 coding sequence is TGCAGCGTTAGGGACACTGCCGAGCAGTACTTC. The encoded protein is CSVRDTAEQYF.

This clonotype was found a few times. The chain is built from TRBV7-2 and TRBJ2-5; 7 bases are a match to TRBD2. V lost 5 bases, J lost 1 base, and 4 bases stayed unmatched. Germline CDR1 reads SGHTA; CDR2 reads FQGNSA. The CDR3 contains 14 residues. CDR3 sequence (DNA): TGTGCCAGCAGCACCAGACTAGCCCAAGAGACCCAGTACTTC. Its translation: CASSTRLAQETQYF.